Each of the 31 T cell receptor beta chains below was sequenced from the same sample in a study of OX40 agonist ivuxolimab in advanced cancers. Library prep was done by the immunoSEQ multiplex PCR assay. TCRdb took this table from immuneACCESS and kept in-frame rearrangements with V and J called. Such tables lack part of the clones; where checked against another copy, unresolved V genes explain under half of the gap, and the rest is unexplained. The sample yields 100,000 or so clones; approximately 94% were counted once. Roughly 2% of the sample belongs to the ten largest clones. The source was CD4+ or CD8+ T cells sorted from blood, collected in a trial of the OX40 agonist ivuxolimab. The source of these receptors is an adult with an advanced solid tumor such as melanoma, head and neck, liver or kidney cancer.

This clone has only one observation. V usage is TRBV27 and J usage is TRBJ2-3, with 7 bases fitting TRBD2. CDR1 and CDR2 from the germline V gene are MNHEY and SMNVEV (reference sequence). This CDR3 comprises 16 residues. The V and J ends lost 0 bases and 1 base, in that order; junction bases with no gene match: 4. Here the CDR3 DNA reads TGTGCCAGCAGTTTATCGGGGGGGGGAGGCACAGATACGCAGTATTTT. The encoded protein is CASSLSGGGGTDTQYF.

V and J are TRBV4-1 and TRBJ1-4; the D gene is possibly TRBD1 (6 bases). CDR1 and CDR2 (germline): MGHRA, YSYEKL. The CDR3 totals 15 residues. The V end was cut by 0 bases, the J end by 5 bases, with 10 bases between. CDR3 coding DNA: TGCGCCAGCAGCCAAGATCGGGGGCTGAATGAAAAACTGTTTTTT. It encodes CASSQDRGLNEKLFF.

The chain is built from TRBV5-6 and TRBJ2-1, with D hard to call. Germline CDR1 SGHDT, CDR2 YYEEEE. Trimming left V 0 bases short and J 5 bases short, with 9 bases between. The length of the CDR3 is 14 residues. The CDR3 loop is CASSLDPGNNEQFF. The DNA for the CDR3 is TGTGCCAGCAGCTTGGATCCTGGTAACAATGAGCAGTTCTTC.

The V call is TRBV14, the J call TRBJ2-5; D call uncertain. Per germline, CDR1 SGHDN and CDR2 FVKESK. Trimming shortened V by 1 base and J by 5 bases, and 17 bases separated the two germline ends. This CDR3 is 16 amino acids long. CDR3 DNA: TGTGCCAGCAGCCAAGGGTTCTTTGGTCTCGAGGAGACCCAGTACTTC. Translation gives CASSQGFFGLEETQYF.

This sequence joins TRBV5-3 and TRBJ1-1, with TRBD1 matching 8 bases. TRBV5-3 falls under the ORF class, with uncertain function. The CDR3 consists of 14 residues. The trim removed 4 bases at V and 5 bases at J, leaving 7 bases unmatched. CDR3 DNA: TGTGCCAGAAGCCCAGGGGGCCCGAGGACTGAAGCTTTCTTT. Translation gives CARSPGGPRTEAFF.

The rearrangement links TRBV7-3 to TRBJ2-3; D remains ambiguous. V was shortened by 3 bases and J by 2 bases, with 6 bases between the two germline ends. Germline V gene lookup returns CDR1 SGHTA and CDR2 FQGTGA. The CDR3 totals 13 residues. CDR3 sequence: CASSFSPTDTQYF. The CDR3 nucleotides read TGTGCCAGCAGCTTCTCTCCCACAGATACGCAGTATTTT.

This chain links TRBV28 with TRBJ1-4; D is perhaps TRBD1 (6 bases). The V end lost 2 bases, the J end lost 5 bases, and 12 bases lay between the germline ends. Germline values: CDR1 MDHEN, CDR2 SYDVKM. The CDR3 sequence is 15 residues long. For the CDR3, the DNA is TGTGCCAGCAGTTTACTCGGGGGCCTCAATGAAAAACTGTTTTTT. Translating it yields CASSLLGGLNEKLFF.

The CDR3 DNA follows: TGTGCCAGCAGCACGCCCCCTACCGATTCAGATACGCAGTATTTT. Residues: CASSTPPTDSDTQYF. The J gene is TRBJ2-3, the V gene TRBV9, with D unresolved. CDR1 and CDR2 from the germline V gene are SGDLS and YYNGEE. The CDR3 consists of 15 residues. Trimming removed 4 bases at V and 4 bases at J, with 16 bases between.

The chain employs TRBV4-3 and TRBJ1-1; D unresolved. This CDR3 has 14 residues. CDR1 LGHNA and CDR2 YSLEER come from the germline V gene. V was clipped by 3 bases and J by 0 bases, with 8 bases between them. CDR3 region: CASSQRELNTEAFF. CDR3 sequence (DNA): TGCGCCAGCAGCCAGAGGGAACTGAACACTGAAGCTTTCTTT.

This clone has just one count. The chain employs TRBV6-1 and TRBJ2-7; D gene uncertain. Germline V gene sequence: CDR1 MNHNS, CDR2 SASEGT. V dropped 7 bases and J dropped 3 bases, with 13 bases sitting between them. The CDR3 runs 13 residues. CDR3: CASNLAENYEQYF. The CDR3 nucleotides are TGTGCCAGCAACTTGGCGGAGAACTACGAGCAGTACTTC.

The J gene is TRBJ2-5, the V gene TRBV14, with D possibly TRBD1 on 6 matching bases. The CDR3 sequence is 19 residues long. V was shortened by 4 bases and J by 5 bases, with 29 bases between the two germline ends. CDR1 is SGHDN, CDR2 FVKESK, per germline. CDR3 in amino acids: CASSRIHLVGVGAVETQYF. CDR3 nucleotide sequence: TGTGCCAGCAGCCGCATACACCTGGTAGGAGTGGGGGCTGTGGAGACCCAGTACTTC.

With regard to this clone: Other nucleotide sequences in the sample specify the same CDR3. This CDR3 is CASSPVSGSYEQYF. The CDR3 DNA reads as TGTGCCAGCAGCCCCGTGTCGGGGTCCTACGAGCAGTACTTC. J is TRBJ2-7 and V is TRBV16; the D gene is possibly TRBD2 (5 bases). Per germline, CDR1 KGHSY and CDR2 FQNENV. The CDR3 is made up of 14 amino acids. V lost 4 bases and J 1 base, leaving 11 bases between the germline ends.

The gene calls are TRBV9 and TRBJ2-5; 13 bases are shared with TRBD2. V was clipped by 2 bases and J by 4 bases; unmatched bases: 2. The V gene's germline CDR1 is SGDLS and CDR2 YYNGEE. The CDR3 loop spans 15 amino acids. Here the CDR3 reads CASSVRLAGGETQYF. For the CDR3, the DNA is TGTGCCAGCAGCGTCCGACTAGCGGGGGGAGAGACCCAGTACTTC.

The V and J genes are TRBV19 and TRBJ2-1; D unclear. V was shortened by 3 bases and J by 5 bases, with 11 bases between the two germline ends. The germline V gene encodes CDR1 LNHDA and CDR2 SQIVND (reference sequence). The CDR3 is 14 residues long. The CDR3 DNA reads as TGTGCCAGTAGTATTATGGCACCTCACAATGAGCAGTTCTTC. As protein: CASSIMAPHNEQFF.

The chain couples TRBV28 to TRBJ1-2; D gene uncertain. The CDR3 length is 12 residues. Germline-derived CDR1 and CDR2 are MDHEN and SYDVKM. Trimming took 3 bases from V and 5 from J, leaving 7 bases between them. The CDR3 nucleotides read TGTGCCAGCAGTTTGGAACGTTATGGCTACACCTTC. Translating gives CASSLERYGYTF.

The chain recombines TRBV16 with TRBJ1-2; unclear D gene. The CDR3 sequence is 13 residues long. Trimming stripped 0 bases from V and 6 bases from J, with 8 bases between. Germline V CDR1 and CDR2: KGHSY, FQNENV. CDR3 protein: CASSQSLEDGYTF. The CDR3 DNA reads TGTGCCAGCAGCCAATCTTTGGAAGATGGCTACACCTTC. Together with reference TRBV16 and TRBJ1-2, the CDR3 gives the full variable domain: GEEVAQTPKHLVRGEGQKAKLYCAPIKGHSYVFWYQQVLKNEFKFLISFQNENVFDETGMPKERFSAKCLPNSPCSLEIQATKLEDSAVYFCASSQSLEDGYTFGSGTRLTVV.

The CDR3 DNA follows: TGTGCCAGCAGCCCTTTAGCGGGAGGGAACGAGCAGTACTTC. This encodes CASSPLAGGNEQYF. The chain joins TRBV6-6 to TRBJ2-7; 11 positions agree with TRBD2. The V and J ends lost 6 bases and 5 bases, in that order; junction bases with no gene match: 6. This CDR3 region has 14 residues. Germline V lookup: CDR1 MNHNY, CDR2 SVGAGI (reference sequence).

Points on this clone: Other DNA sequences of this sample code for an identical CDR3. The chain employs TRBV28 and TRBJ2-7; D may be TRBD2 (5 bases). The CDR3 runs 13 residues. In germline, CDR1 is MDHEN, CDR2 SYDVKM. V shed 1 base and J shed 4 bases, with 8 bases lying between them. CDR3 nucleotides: TGTGCCAGCAGTTTATTAGGCGGGTACGAGCAGTACTTC. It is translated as CASSLLGGYEQYF. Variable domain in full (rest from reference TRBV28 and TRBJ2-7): DVKVTQSSRYLVKRTGEKVFLECVQDMDHENMFWYRQDPGLGLRLIYFSYDVKMKEKGDIPEGYSVSREKKERFSLILESASTNQTSMYLCASSLLGGYEQYFGPGTRLTVT.

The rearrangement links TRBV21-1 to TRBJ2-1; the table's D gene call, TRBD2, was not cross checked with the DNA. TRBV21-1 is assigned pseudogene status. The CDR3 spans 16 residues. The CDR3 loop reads CASTVLAGGPNDEQFF. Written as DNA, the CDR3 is TGTGCCAGCACCGTACTAGCGGGGGGGCCTAACGATGAGCAGTTCTTC.

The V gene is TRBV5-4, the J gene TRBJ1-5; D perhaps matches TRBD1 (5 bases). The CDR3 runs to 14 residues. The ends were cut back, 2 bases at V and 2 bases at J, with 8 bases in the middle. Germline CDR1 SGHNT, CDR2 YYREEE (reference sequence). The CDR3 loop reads CASSLQEGNQPQHF. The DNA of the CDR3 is TGTGCCAGCAGCTTACAGGAGGGCAATCAGCCCCAGCATTTT.

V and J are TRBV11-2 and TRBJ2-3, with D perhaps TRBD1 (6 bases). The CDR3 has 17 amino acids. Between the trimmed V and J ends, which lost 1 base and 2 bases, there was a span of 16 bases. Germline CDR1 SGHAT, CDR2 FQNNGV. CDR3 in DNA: TGTGCCAGCAGCTTAGCGGAAACAGGGTTTTACACAGATACGCAGTATTTT. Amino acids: CASSLAETGFYTDTQYF.

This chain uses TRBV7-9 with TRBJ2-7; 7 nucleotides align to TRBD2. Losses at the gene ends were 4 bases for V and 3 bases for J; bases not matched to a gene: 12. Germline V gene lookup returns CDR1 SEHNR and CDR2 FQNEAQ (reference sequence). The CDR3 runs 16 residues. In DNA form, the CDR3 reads TGTGCCAGCAGCTCCGGACCGGGCGGGAGAGTCTACGAGCAGTACTTC. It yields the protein CASSSGPGGRVYEQYF.

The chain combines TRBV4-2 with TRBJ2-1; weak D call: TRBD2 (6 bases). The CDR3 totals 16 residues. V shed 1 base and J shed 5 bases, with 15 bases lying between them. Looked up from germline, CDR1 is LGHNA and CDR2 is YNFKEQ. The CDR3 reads CASSQVTTGAHNEQFF. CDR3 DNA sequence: TGTGCCAGCAGCCAAGTCACCACGGGAGCCCACAATGAGCAGTTCTTC.

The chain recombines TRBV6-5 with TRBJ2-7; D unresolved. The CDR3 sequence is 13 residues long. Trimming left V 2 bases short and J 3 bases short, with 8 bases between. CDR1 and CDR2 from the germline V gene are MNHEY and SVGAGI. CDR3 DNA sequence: TGTGCCAGCAGTTACGGGTCTAACTACGAGCAGTACTTC. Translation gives CASSYGSNYEQYF.

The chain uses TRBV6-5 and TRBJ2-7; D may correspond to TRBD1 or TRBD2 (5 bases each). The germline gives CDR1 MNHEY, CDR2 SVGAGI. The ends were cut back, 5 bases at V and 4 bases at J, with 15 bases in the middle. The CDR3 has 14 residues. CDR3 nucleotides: TGTGCCAGCAGTGCAGCAGGGACCTTATACGAGCAGTACTTC. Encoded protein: CASSAAGTLYEQYF.

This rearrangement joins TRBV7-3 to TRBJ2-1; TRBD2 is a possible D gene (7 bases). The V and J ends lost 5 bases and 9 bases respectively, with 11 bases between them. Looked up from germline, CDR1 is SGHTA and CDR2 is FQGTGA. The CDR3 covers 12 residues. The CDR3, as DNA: TGTGCCAGCAGCCCGGGGGGCGGTGAGCAGTTCTTC. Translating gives CASSPGGGEQFF.

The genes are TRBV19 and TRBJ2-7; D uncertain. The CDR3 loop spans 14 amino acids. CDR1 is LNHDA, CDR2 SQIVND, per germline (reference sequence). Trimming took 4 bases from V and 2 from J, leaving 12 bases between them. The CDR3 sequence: CASSTRLEPYEQYF. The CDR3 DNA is TGTGCCAGTAGTACCCGACTTGAACCCTACGAGCAGTACTTC.

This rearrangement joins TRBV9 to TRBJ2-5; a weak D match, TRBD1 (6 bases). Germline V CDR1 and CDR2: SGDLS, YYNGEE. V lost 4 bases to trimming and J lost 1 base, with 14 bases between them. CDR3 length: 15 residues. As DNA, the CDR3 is TGTGCCAGCAGCTTCTTTGGCAGGGGCCAAGAGACCCAGTACTTC. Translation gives CASSFFGRGQETQYF. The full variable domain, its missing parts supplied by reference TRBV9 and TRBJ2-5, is DSGVTQTPKHLITATGQRVTLRCSPRSGDLSVYWYQQSLDQGLQFLIQYYNGEERAKGNILERFSAQQFPDLHSELNLSSLELGDSALYFCASSFFGRGQETQYFGPGTRLLVL.

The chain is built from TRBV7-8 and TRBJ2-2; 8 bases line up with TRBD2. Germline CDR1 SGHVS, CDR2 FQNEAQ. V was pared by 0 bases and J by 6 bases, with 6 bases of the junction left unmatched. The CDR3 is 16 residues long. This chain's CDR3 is CASSLASPGRAGELFF. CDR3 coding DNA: TGTGCCAGCAGCTTAGCGAGTCCCGGGAGGGCCGGGGAGCTGTTTTTT.

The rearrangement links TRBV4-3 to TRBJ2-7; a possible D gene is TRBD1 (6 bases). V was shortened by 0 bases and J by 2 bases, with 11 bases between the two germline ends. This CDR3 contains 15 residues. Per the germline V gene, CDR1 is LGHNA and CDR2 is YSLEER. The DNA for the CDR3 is TGCGCCAGCAGCCAAGACAGGGGAGAACCCTACGAGCAGTACTTC. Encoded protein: CASSQDRGEPYEQYF.

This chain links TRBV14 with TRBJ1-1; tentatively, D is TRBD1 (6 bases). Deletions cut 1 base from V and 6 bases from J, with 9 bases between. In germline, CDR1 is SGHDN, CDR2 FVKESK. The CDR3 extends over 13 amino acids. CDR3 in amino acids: CASSQAGGAEAFF. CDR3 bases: TGTGCCAGCAGCCAAGCCGGGGGCGCTGAAGCTTTCTTT.